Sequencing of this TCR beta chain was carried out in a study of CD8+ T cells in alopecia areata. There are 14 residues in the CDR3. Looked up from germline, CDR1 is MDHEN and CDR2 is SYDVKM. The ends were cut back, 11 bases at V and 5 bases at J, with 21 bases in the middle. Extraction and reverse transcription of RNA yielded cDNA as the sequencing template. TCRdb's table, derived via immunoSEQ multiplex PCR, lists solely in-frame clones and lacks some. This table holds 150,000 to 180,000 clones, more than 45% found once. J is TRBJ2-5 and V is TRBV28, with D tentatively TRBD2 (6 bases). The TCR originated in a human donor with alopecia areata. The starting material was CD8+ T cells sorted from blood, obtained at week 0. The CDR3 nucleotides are TGTGCCTGCGTTCGGGAGCCGCTCGGTGAGACCCAGTACTTC. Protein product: CACVREPLGETQYF.